The rows below give T cell receptor beta chains drawn from one sample of a study of blood T cells in healthy people across ages. MiXCR, run by TCRdb on the 5' RACE reads, gives a single entry per CDR3 protein. The table includes roughly 550,000 distinct CDR3 sequences, approximately 25% detected once. This sample also belongs to another study, concerning T cells of mothers and their children.

The sequenced sample consisted of blood. These receptors originate from a boy between 5 and 17 years old in good health. CDR3s include the opening cysteine and the closing phenylalanine or tryptophan. The D gene is left open where the match is weak. For some rows the clone size is stated as once, few or many, or as a class when expanded; others skip it.

abundance: -
v_gene: TRBV7-2
d_gene: -
len: 13
j_gene: TRBJ2-7
CDR3nt: TGTGCCAGCAGAAATACAGGGAGGGGCGAGCAGTACTTC
CDR3aa: CASRNTGRGEQYF

abundance: few
v_gene: TRBV21-1
d_gene: -
len: 13
j_gene: TRBJ2-7
CDR3nt: TGTGCCAGCAGATGCGGGGGCCCCTACGAGCAGTACTTC
CDR3aa: CASRCGGPYEQYF

abundance: many
v_gene: TRBV5-1
d_gene: -
len: 19
j_gene: TRBJ1-2
CDR3nt: TGCGCCAGCCGAGCAAACGGAGAGCAGGGAAGATCCTCTAACTATGGCTACACCTTC
CDR3aa: CASRANGEQGRSSNYGYTF

abundance: few
v_gene: TRBV29-1
d_gene: -
len: 14
j_gene: TRBJ1-1
CDR3nt: TGCAGCGTCCTTAGACGGGGGCGTACCACTGAAGCTTTCTTT
CDR3aa: CSVLRRGRTTEAFF

abundance: -
v_gene: TRBV29-1
d_gene: -
len: 15
j_gene: TRBJ2-1
CDR3nt: TGCAGCGTCCCCGGGGGCCTGGGCCTTAACAATGAGCAGTTCTTC
CDR3aa: CSVPGGLGLNNEQFF

abundance: few
v_gene: TRBV7-9
d_gene: -
len: 19
j_gene: TRBJ2-1
CDR3nt: TGTGCCAGCAGCCCTCGAATCGGCGGGTGGAGTCGCACCTACAATGAGCAGTTCTTC
CDR3aa: CASSPRIGGWSRTYNEQFF

abundance: few
v_gene: TRBV4-3
d_gene: -
len: 15
j_gene: TRBJ1-1
CDR3nt: TGCGCCAGCAGCCAGGCACAGGATCTTGTGGATGAAGCTTTCTTT
CDR3aa: CASSQAQDLVDEAFF

abundance: -
v_gene: TRBV4-1
d_gene: -
len: 17
j_gene: TRBJ2-1
CDR3nt: TGCGCCAGCAGCCAACTTAAGAGGAGCGGCAGTTGGGATGAGCAGTTCTTC
CDR3aa: CASSQLKRSGSWDEQFF

abundance: -
v_gene: TRBV7-2
d_gene: -
len: 14
j_gene: TRBJ2-5
CDR3nt: TGTGCCAGCAGCTTAGCGATGGCCAAAGAGACCCAGTACTTC
CDR3aa: CASSLAMAKETQYF

abundance: many
v_gene: TRBV20-1
d_gene: TRBD2
len: 15
j_gene: TRBJ2-2
CDR3nt: TGCAGTGCATACCCGCCCACCGGGGGGACCGGGGAGCTGTTTTTT
CDR3aa: CSAYPPTGGTGELFF

abundance: -
v_gene: TRBV15
d_gene: -
len: 16
j_gene: TRBJ2-7
CDR3nt: TGTGCCACCAGCAGAGATAGGTTGCGGGTCGCCGACGAGCAGTACTTC
CDR3aa: CATSRDRLRVADEQYF

abundance: few
v_gene: TRBV5-6
d_gene: TRBD1
len: 12
j_gene: TRBJ1-2
CDR3nt: TGTGCCAGCCTGGGACAGGGACATGGCTGCACCTTC
CDR3aa: CASLGQGHGCTF

abundance: -
v_gene: TRBV7-2
d_gene: -
len: 15
j_gene: TRBJ2-5
CDR3nt: TGTGCCAGCAGCTTAGAGAGGGGGTACCAAGAGACCCAGTACTTC
CDR3aa: CASSLERGYQETQYF

abundance: -
v_gene: TRBV20-1
d_gene: -
len: 14
j_gene: TRBJ2-5
CDR3nt: TGCAGTGCTAGTGAGACGGGGGCGACTGAGACCCAGTACTTC
CDR3aa: CSASETGATETQYF

abundance: -
v_gene: TRBV12-3/TRBV12-4
d_gene: -
len: 19
j_gene: TRBJ2-1
CDR3nt: TGTGCCAGCAGTTGGGACAAGGGGACAAACACCTCGTCCTACAATGAGCAGTTCTTC
CDR3aa: CASSWDKGTNTSSYNEQFF

abundance: many
v_gene: TRBV7-9
d_gene: TRBD2
len: 15
j_gene: TRBJ2-1
CDR3nt: TGTGCCAGCAGCTTAGGGCTAGCGGGAGTCAGTGAGCAGTTCTTC
CDR3aa: CASSLGLAGVSEQFF

abundance: few
v_gene: TRBV7-2
d_gene: TRBD2
len: 14
j_gene: TRBJ2-5
CDR3nt: TGTGCCAGCAGCTCCCGAGGTAGCGGGGAGACCCAGTACTTC
CDR3aa: CASSSRGSGETQYF

abundance: -
v_gene: TRBV4-3
d_gene: -
len: 16
j_gene: TRBJ2-5
CDR3nt: TGCGCCAGCAGCCAAGAAGGGGGGCAGCCGGGCGAGACCCAGTACTTC
CDR3aa: CASSQEGGQPGETQYF